The present TCR beta chain was sequenced within a study of radiation and T cells in renal cell carcinoma. Clones were sequenced by immunoSEQ multiplex PCR, and TCRdb holds only the in-frame ones, with some missing. Among tens of thousands of clones listed, 45% to 50% were seen once. Germline V gene sequence: CDR1 SQVTM, CDR2 ANQGSEA. The V end was cut by 4 bases, the J end by 8 bases, with 7 bases between. The CDR3 extends over 10 amino acids. The treatment denotes: 15 Gy SBRT to primary tumor, nephrectomy 4 weeks later. V is TRBV29-1 and J is TRBJ2-3, with D possibly matching TRBD2 (6 bases). This TCR was recovered from a woman aged 45 to 65 with renal cell carcinoma. The specimen comprised tumor tissue, sampled from a patient whose treatment included radiotherapy and nephrectomy. The CDR3 DNA sequence: TGCAGCGTTGCGGAGGGTACGCAGTATTTT. This sequence encodes CSVAEGTQYF.